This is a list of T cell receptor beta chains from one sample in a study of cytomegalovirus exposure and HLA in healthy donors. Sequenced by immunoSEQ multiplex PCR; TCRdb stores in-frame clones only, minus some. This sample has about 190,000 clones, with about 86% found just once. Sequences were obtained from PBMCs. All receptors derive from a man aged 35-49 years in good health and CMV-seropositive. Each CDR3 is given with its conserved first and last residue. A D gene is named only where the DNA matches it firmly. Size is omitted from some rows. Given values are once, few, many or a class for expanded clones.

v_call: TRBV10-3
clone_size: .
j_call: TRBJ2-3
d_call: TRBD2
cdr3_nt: TGTGCCATCAGTGAGTCCCGAGTAGCGGGAGTTCCACGGACAGATACGCAGTATTTT
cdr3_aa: CAISESRVAGVPRTDTQYF

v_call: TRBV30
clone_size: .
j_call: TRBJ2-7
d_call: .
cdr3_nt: TGTGCCTGGAGTGTAAGGCCGACGGGGTACGAGCAGTACTTC
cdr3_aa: CAWSVRPTGYEQYF

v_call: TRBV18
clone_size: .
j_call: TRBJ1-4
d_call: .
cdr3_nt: TGTGCCAGCTCACCGGTTAGTGCAACTAATGAAAAACTGTTTTTT
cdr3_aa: CASSPVSATNEKLFF

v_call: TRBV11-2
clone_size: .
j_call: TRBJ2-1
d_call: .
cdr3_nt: TGTGCCAGCAGCTTAGTCCAGGTCAATGAGCAGTTCTTC
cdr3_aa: CASSLVQVNEQFF

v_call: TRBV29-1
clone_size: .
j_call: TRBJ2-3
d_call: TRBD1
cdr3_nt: TGCAGCGTTGAAGGTGGGCAGGGGGTGACAGATACGCAGTATTTT
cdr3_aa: CSVEGGQGVTDTQYF

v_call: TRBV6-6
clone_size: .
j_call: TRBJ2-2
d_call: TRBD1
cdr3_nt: TGTGCCAGCAGTTACGGGACAGGGGGAAACACCGGGGAGCTGTTTTTT
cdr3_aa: CASSYGTGGNTGELFF

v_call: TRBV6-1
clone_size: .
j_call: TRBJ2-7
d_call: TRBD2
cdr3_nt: TGTGCCAGCAGTCGGACTAGCGGGAGCTACGAGCAGTACTTC
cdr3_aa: CASSRTSGSYEQYF

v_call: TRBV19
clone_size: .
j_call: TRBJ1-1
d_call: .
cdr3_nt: TGTGCCAGTAGTCCCACTGGGAGCACTGAAGCTTTCTTT
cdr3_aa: CASSPTGSTEAFF

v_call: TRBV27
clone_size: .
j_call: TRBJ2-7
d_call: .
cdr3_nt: TGTGCCAGCAGTTTATGGCGGGACAGCTACGAGCAGTACTTC
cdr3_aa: CASSLWRDSYEQYF

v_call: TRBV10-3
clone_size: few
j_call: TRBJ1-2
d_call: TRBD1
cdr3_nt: TGTGCCAATGGGCAGGGGGCGGATTATGGCTACACCTTC
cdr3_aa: CANGQGADYGYTF

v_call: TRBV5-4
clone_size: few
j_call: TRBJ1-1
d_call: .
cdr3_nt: TGTGCCAGCAGCTGGCAGCAGGTGGGCACTGAAGCTTTCTTT
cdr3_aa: CASSWQQVGTEAFF

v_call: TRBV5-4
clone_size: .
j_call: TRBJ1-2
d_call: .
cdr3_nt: TGTGCCAGCAGCAAAAGCCAGGGTTGGAGCTACACCTTC
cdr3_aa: CASSKSQGWSYTF

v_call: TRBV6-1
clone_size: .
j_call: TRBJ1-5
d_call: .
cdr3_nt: TGTGCCAGCAGGCAGGGTCGCAATCAGCCCCAGCATTTT
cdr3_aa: CASRQGRNQPQHF

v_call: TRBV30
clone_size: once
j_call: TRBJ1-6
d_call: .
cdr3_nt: TGTGCCTGGAGTGTACGGGGGGGGAATTCACCCCTCCACTTT
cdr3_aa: CAWSVRGGNSPLHF

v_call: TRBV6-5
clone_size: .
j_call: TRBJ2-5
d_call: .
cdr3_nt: TGTGCCAGCAGTTTAGACCGGGTACAAGAGACCCAGTACTTC
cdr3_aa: CASSLDRVQETQYF

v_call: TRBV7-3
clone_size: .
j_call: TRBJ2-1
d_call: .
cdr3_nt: TGTGCCAGCAGCTCCCAACAGGCGACCTACAATGAGCAGTTCTTC
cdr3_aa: CASSSQQATYNEQFF

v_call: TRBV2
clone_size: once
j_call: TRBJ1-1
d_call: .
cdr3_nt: TGTGCCAGCACCCGTCGCGGGGGGAACACTGAAGCTTTCTTT
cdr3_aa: CASTRRGGNTEAFF

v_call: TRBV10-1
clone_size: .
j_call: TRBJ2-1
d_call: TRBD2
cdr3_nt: TGCGCCAGCAGTGAGTCGCTGACTAGCGGGAAATTTATTGAGCAGTTCTTC
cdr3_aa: CASSESLTSGKFIEQFF

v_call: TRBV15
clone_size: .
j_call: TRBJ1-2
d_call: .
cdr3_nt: TGTGCCACCAGCAGAGACAGGGACTATGGCTACACCTTC
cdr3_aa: CATSRDRDYGYTF

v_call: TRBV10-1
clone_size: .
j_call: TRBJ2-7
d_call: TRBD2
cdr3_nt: TGCGCCAGCAGGGGGCCCACCGGGACTAGCGGGAGTAATTCCTACGAGCAGTACTTC
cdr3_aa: CASRGPTGTSGSNSYEQYF

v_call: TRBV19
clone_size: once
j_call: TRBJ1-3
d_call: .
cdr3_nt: TGTGCCAGTAATCGGGGAGCAGCTGGAAACACCATATATTTT
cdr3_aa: CASNRGAAGNTIYF

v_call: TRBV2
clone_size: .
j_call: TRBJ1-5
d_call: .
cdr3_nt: TGTGCCAGCAGTGCCCAGGAAAATCAGCCCCAGCATTTT
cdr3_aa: CASSAQENQPQHF

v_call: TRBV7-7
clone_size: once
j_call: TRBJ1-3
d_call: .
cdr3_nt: TGTGCCAGCAGCTCGACAGGAGAATTTGGAAACACCATATATTTT
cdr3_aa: CASSSTGEFGNTIYF

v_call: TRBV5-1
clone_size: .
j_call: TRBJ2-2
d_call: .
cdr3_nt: TGCGCCAGCAGCTTGGCAGGCAAGAACACCGGGGAGCTGTTTTTT
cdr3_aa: CASSLAGKNTGELFF

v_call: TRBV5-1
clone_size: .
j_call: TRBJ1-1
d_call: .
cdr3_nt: TGCGCCAGCAGCTTCGGGAGGGGGAACACTGAAGCTTTCTTT
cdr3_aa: CASSFGRGNTEAFF

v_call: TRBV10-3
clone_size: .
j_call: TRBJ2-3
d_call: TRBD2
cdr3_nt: TGTGCCAGTGGGGATAGGACTAGCGGGAGTGGGGATACGCAGTATTTT
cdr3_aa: CASGDRTSGSGDTQYF

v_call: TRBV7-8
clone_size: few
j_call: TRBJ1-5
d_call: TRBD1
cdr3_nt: TGTGCCACCTACCCCGGGACAGGGGACCATAGCAATCAGCCCCAGCATTTT
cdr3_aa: CATYPGTGDHSNQPQHF

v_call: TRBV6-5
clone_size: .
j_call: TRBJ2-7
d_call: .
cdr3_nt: TGTGCCAGCAGTTACTCCCGAGGGAATACCTACGAGCAGTACTTC
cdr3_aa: CASSYSRGNTYEQYF

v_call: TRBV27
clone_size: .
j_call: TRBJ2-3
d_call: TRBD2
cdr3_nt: TGTGCCAGCAGTGCCGAAACTAGCGGGAGGGCGGACACAGATACGCAGTATTTT
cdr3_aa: CASSAETSGRADTDTQYF

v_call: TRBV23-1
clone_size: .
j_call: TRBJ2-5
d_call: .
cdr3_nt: TGCGCCAGCAGTCATGACAGCCGAGCGGGGACCCAGTACTTC
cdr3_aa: CASSHDSRAGTQYF

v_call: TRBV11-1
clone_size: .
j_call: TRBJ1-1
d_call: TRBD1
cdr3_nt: TGTGCCAGCAGCTTGGGGGGACAGGGGAGGACTGAAGCTTTCTTT
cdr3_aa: CASSLGGQGRTEAFF

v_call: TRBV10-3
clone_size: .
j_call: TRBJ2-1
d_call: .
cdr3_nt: TGTGCCATCAGGGTTTGGGGGGAGGCCTACAATGAGCAGTTCTTC
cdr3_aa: CAIRVWGEAYNEQFF

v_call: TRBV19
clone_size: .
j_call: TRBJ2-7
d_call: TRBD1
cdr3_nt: TGTGCCAGTAGTCCCCGGACAGGGGGAATCTACGAGCAGTACTTC
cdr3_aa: CASSPRTGGIYEQYF

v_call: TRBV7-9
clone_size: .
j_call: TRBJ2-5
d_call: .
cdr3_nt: TGTTCCAGCAGCTTGTCTAAGGGAGGCGAGACCCAGTACTTC
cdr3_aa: CSSSLSKGGETQYF

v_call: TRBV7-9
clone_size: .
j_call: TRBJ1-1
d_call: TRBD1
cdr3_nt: TGTGCCAGCAGCGACAGGGGCACTGAAGCTTTCTTT
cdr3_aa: CASSDRGTEAFF

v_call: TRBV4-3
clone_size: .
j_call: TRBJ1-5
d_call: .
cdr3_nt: TGCGCCAGCAGCCAAGATTTCGGCAGGATCAATCAGCCCCAGCATTTT
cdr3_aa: CASSQDFGRINQPQHF

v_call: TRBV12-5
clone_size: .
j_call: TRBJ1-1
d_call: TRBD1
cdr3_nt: TGTGCTAGTGGTTTGGTAGTCGGGACAGGACCCGGTTACACTGAAGCTTTCTTT
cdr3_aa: CASGLVVGTGPGYTEAFF

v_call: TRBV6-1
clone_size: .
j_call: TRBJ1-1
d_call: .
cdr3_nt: TGTGCCAGCAGGCCCGACAGGATCTTGAACACTGAGGCTTTCTTT
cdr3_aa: CASRPDRILNTEAFF

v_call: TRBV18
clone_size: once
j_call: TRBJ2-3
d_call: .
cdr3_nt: TGTGCCAGCTCAAAGACCCGACAGAGCACAGATACGCAGTATTTT
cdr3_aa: CASSKTRQSTDTQYF

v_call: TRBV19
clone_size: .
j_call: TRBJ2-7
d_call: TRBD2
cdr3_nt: TGTGCCAGTACGACGACTAGCGGCACCTACGAGCAGTACTTC
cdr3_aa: CASTTTSGTYEQYF

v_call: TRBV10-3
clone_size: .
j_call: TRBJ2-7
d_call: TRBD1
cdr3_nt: TGTGCCATCAGTGAGTTTATACAGGGGTACGAGCAGTACTTC
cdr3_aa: CAISEFIQGYEQYF

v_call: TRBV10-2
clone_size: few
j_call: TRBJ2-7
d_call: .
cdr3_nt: TGCGCCAGCAGTGAGTTGACAGACTCCTACGAGCAGTACTTC
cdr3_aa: CASSELTDSYEQYF

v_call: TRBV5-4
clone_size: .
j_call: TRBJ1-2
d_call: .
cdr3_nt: TGTGCCAGCAGCTTGATAACAGGTTATGGCTACACCTTC
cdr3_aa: CASSLITGYGYTF

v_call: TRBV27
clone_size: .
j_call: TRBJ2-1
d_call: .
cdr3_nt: TGTGCCAGCTCCCTTCGCCAGGGGTCGGGCAATGAGCAGTTCTTC
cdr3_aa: CASSLRQGSGNEQFF

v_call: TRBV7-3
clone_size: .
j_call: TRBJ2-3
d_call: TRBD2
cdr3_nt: TGTGCCAGCAGCTTGACCCAGGGAGGGGATACGCAGTATTTT
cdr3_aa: CASSLTQGGDTQYF

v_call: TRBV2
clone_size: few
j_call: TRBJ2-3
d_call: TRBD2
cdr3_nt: TGTGCCACCCGTACGCTAGCGGGAGTTATAGATACGCAGTATTTT
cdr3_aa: CATRTLAGVIDTQYF

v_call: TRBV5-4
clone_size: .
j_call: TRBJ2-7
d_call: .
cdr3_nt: TGTGCCAGCAGCTTAGGGGCTCTCGGTACCTACGAGCAGTACTTC
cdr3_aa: CASSLGALGTYEQYF